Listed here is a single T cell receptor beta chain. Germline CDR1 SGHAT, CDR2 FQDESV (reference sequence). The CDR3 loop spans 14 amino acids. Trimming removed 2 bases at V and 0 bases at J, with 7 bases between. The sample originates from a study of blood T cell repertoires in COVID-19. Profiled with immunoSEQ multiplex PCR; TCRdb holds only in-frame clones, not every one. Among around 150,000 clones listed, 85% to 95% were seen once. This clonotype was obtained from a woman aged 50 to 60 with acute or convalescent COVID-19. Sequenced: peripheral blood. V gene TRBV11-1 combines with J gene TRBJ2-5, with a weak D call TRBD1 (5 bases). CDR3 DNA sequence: TGTGCCAGCAGCTTACGCAGGGACCAAGAGACCCAGTACTTC. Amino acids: CASSLRRDQETQYF.